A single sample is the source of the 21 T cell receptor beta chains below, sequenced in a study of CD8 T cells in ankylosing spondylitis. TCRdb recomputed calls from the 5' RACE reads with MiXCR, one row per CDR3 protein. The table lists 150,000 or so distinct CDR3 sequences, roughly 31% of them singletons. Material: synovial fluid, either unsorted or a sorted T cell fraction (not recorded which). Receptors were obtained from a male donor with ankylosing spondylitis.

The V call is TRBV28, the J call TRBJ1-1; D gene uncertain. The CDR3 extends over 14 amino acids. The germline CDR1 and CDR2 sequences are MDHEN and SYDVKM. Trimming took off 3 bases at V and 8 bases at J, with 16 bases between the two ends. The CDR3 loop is CASSFVARPPEAFF. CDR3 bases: TGTGCCAGCAGTTTTGTCGCCAGGCCCCCGGAAGCTTTCTTT.

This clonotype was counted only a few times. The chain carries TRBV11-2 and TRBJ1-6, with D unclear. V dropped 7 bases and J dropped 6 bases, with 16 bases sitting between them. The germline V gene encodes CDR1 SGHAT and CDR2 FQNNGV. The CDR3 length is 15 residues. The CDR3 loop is CASTPRGGLNSPLHF. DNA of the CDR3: TGTGCCAGCACGCCACGAGGTGGACTTAATTCACCCCTCCACTTT.

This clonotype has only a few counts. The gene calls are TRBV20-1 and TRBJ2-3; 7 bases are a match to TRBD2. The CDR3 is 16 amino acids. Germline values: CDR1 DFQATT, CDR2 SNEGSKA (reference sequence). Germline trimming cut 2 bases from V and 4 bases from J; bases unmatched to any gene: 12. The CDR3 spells CSARPRVGGSADTQYF. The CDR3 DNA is TGCAGTGCTAGACCCCGGGTGGGCGGGAGCGCAGATACGCAGTATTTT.

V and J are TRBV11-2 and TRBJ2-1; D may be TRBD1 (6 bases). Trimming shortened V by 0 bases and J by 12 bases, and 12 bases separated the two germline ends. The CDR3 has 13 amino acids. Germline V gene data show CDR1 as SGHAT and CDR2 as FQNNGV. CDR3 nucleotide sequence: TGTGCCAGCAGCTTAGATGGGACACTGCTGCAGTTCTTC. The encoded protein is CASSLDGTLLQFF.

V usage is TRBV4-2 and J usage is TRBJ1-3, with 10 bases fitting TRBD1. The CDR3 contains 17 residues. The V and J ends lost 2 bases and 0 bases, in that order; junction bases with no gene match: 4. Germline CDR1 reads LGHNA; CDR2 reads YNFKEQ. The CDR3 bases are TGTGCCAGCAGCCAACCGGGACAGGGGTACTCTGGAAACACCATATATTTT. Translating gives CASSQPGQGYSGNTIYF.

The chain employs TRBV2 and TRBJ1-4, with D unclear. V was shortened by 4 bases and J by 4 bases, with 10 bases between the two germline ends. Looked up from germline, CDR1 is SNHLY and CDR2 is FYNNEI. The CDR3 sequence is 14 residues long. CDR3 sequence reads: CASSVSGNNEKLFF. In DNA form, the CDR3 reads TGTGCCAGCAGTGTCAGTGGGAATAATGAAAAACTGTTTTTT.

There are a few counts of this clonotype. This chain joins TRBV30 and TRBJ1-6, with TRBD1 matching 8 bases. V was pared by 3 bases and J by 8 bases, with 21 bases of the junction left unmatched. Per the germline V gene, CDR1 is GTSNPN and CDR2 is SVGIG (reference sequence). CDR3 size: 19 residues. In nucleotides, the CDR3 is TGTGCCTGGAGCACCGGGACAGGTTTGAGAGGTCGGACGGATTCACCCCTCCACTTT. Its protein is CAWSTGTGLRGRTDSPLHF.

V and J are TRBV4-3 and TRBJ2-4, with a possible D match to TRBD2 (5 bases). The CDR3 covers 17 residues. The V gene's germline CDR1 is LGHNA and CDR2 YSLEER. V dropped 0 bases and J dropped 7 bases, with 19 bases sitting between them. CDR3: CASSQDLEGIYRNIQYF. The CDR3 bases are TGCGCCAGCAGCCAAGATCTTGAGGGAATATATCGGAACATTCAGTACTTC.

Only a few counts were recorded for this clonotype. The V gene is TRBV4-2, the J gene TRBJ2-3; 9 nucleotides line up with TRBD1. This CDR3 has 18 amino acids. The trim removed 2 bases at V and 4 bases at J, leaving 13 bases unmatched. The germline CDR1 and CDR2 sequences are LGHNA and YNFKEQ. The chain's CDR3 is CASSQRLPGQGTADTQYF. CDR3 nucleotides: TGTGCCAGCAGCCAAAGGCTCCCGGGACAGGGTACCGCAGATACGCAGTATTTT.

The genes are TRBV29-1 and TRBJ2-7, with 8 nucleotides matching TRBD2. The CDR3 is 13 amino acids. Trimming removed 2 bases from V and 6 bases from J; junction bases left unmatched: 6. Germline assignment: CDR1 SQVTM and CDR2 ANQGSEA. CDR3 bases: TGCAGCGTTGAAAGCGGGAGAGGGGGCGAGCAGTACTTC. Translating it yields CSVESGRGGEQYF.

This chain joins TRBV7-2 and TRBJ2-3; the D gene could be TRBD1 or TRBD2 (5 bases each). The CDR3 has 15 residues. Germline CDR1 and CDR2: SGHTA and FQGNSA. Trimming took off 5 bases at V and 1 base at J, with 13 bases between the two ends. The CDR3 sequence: CASSPRDGRTDTQYF. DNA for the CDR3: TGTGCCAGCAGCCCCCGGGACGGCCGCACAGATACGCAGTATTTT.

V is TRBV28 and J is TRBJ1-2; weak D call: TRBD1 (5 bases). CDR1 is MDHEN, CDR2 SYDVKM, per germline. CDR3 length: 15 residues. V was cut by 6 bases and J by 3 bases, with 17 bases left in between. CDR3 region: CASSSLGEKDYGYTF. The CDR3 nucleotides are TGTGCCAGCAGCTCGTTAGGGGAGAAAGACTATGGCTACACCTTC.

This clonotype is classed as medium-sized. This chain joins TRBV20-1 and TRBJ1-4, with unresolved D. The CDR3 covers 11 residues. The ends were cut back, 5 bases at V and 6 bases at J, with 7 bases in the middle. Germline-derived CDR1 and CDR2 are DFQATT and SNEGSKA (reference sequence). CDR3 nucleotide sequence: TGCAGTGCTTTCCGAGATGAAAAACTGTTTTTT. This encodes CSAFRDEKLFF.

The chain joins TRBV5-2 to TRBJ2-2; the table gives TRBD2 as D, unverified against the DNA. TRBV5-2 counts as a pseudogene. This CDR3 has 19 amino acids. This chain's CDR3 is CASNTRTGTSGSGTGELFF. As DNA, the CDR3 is TGTGCCAGCAACACCCGAACCGGGACTAGCGGGAGTGGTACCGGGGAGCTGTTTTTT.

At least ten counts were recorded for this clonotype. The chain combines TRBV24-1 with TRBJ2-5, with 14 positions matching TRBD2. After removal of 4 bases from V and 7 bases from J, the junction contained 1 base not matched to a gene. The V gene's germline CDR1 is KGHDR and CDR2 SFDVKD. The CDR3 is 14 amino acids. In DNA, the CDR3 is TGTGCCACCAGTGAGGGACTAGCGGGAGTGACCCAGTACTTC. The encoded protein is CATSEGLAGVTQYF.

Here the CDR3 reads CASTGSPWTGELFF. In nucleotides, the CDR3 is TGTGCCAGTACGGGGTCCCCCTGGACCGGGGAGCTGTTTTTT. This rearrangement joins TRBV19 to TRBJ2-2, with D perhaps TRBD2 (5 bases). CDR3 size: 14 residues. The germline V gene encodes CDR1 LNHDA and CDR2 SQIVND (reference sequence). The ends were cut back, 7 bases at V and 5 bases at J, with 14 bases in the middle.

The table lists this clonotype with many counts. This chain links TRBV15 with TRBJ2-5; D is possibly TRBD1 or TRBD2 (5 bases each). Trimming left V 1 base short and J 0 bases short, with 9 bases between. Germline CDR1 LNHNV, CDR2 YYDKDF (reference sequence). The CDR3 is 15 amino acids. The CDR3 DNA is TGTGCCACCAGCAGAGGCCGGGGACACCAAGAGACCCAGTACTTC. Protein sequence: CATSRGRGHQETQYF.

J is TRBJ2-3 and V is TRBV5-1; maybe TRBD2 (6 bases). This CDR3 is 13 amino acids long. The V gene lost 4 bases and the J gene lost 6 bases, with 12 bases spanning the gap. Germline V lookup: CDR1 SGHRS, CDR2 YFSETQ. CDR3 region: CASSIAGRDTQYF. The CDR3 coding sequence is TGCGCCAGCAGCATCGCAGGGAGGGATACGCAGTATTTT.

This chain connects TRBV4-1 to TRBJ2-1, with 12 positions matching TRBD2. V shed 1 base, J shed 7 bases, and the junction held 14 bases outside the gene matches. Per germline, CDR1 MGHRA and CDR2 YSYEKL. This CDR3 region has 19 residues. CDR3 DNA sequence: TGCGCCAGCAGCCAAGGTGCTGCTTGGACTAGCGGGAAATTGAATGAGCAGTTCTTC. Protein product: CASSQGAAWTSGKLNEQFF.

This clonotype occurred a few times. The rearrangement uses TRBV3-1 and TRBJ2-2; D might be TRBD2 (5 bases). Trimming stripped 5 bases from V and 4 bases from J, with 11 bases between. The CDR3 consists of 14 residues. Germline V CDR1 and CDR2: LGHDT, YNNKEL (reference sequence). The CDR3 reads CASSSRTVTGELFF. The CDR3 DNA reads TGTGCCAGCAGCTCCCGGACTGTCACCGGGGAGCTGTTTTTT.

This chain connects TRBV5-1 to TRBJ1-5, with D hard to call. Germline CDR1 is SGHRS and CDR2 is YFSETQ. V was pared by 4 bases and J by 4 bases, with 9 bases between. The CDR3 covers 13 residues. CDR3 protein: CASSPSLNQPQHF. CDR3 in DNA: TGCGCCAGCAGCCCCTCCCTGAATCAGCCCCAGCATTTT.